Reported below is one TCR beta chain. Total RNA, at least 5 micrograms per sample, was extracted from PBMCs. Germline CDR1 and CDR2: SGHTA and FQGTGA. The CDR3 is 15 amino acids. The V end lost 0 bases, the J end lost 5 bases, and 13 bases lay between the germline ends. The sample originates from a study of blood T cells in healthy people across ages. About the research overall: Template switching caught about one barcoded beta molecule for each two T cells.

Sample-barcoded 5' priming and a J-beta primer mix drove a second PCR of roughly 7 to 11 cycles. Sequencing recovered at least 2.5 million CDR3-containing paired-end reads from each sample. Each CDR3 protein gets one entry after TCRdb re-called the 5' RACE reads with MiXCR. The data hold about 2 million distinct CDR3 sequences, with 49% observed a single time. The specimen sequenced was blood. The genes are TRBV7-3 and TRBJ1-2, with D uncertain. This clonotype was sampled from a woman in her 40s in good health. CDR3 region: CASSLTGEDGYGYTF. In nucleotides, the CDR3 is TGTGCCAGCAGCTTAACTGGAGAGGACGGATATGGCTACACCTTC.